Following are 13 T cell receptor beta chains from one sample sequenced in a study of graft-versus-host responses after intestinal transplantation (dated by TCRdb to about 2021). Library generation was performed with the immunoSEQ multiplex PCR assay. The table was pulled from immuneACCESS by TCRdb, which kept in-frame rearrangements only. Such tables lose some clones; where checked, under half of the loss comes from unresolved V genes, and the rest has no known cause. The table for this sample lists around 40,000 clones; around 83% of them were counted only once. Approximately 3.7% of the sample is taken by the ten largest. The input for sequencing was PBMCs, taken about 38 months after transplant. The receptor source for this set is a human patient who received an intestinal transplant, so some T cells may come from the graft donor.

This clone appeared a single time. This chain joins TRBV28 and TRBJ2-7, with 11 positions matching TRBD1. With V trimmed by 2 bases and J by 3 bases, 3 bases remained unmatched. Germline CDR1 reads MDHEN; CDR2 reads SYDVKM. The CDR3 has 15 amino acids. CDR3 coding DNA: TGTGCCAGCAGTTTAGGGACAGGGGGGGGCTACGAGCAGTACTTC. It is translated as CASSLGTGGGYEQYF.

The chain recombines TRBV19 with TRBJ1-2, with a possible D match to TRBD1 (5 bases). The V end was cut by 4 bases, the J end by 4 bases, with 10 bases between. Looked up from germline, CDR1 is LNHDA and CDR2 is SQIVND (reference sequence). The CDR3 length is 13 residues. The CDR3 DNA reads as TGTGCCAGTAGTAAGGGGCCCGGCTATGGCTACACCTTC. The encoded protein is CASSKGPGYGYTF.

The rearrangement uses TRBV2 and TRBJ2-7; D may be TRBD1 (5 bases). CDR1 SNHLY and CDR2 FYNNEI come from the germline V gene. There are 14 residues in the CDR3. The V gene lost 2 bases and the J gene lost 2 bases, with 10 bases spanning the gap. In DNA, the CDR3 is TGTGCCAGCAGTGAACACAGGAGACCCTACGAGCAGTACTTC. It codes for CASSEHRRPYEQYF.

This clone was recorded once. The V and J genes are TRBV11-2 and TRBJ2-1; D not certain. Trimming shortened V by 5 bases and J by 4 bases, and 9 bases separated the two germline ends. The CDR3 is made up of 13 amino acids. The V gene's germline CDR1 is SGHAT and CDR2 FQNNGV. The CDR3 sequence is CASSNLMYNEQFF. The CDR3 nucleotides read TGTGCCAGCAGCAATCTAATGTACAATGAGCAGTTCTTC.

The chain combines TRBV6-5 with TRBJ1-2, with 7 bases lining up with TRBD1. V gave up 4 bases and J gave up 5 bases; unmatched junction bases: 10. Germline CDR1 is MNHEY and CDR2 is SVGAGI. This CDR3 has 15 amino acids. The CDR3 DNA sequence: TGTGCCAGCAGTTCCCGGGACAGTCTTATTTATGGCTACACCTTC. Protein product: CASSSRDSLIYGYTF.

The rearrangement joins TRBV7-8 to TRBJ2-3; D possibly uses TRBD1 or TRBD2 (6 bases each). From germline, CDR1 is SGHVS and CDR2 FQNEAQ. The CDR3 sequence is 14 residues long. The V gene lost 5 bases and the J gene lost 1 base, with 10 bases spanning the gap. The CDR3 is CASSPGGGTDTQYF. CDR3 in DNA: TGTGCCAGCAGCCCCGGGGGCGGCACAGATACGCAGTATTTT.

This chain uses TRBV28 with TRBJ1-5, with 12 bases fitting TRBD1. The CDR3 consists of 16 residues. With 6 bases clipped from V and 6 bases from J, the junction kept 9 bases outside the gene matches. CDR1 and CDR2 from the germline V gene are MDHEN and SYDVKM. The CDR3 region is CASSPPGTGGSQPQHF. The CDR3 bases are TGTGCCAGCAGCCCACCCGGGACAGGGGGCTCTCAGCCCCAGCATTTT. The full variable domain, with the rest looked up from reference TRBV28 and TRBJ1-5, is DVKVTQSSRYLVKRTGEKVFLECVQDMDHENMFWYRQDPGLGLRLIYFSYDVKMKEKGDIPEGYSVSREKKERFSLILESASTNQTSMYLCASSPPGTGGSQPQHFGDGTRLSIL.

The chain links TRBV19 to TRBJ2-5; TRBD2 agrees at 7 bases. Germline values: CDR1 LNHDA, CDR2 SQIVND (reference sequence). With V trimmed by 4 bases and J by 1 base, 9 bases remained unmatched. This CDR3 has 16 amino acids. For the CDR3, the DNA is TGTGCCAGTAGTACGGGGAGCGGGGTTTTCCAAGAGACCCAGTACTTC. Protein product: CASSTGSGVFQETQYF. Full variable domain (missing parts from reference TRBV19 and TRBJ2-5): DGGITQSPKYLFRKEGQNVTLSCEQNLNHDAMYWYRQDPGQGLRLIYYSQIVNDFQKGDIAEGYSVSREKKESFPLTVTSAQKNPTAFYLCASSTGSGVFQETQYFGPGTRLLVL.

This clone was counted between two and nine times. This chain uses TRBV27 with TRBJ1-1; D possibly corresponds to TRBD1 (5 bases). The CDR3 is 15 amino acids. Germline V gives CDR1 MNHEY, CDR2 SMNVEV (reference sequence). V was trimmed by 0 bases and J by 1 base, leaving 9 bases between them. CDR3: CASSLSAGSNTEAFF. In nucleotides, the CDR3 is TGTGCCAGCAGTTTATCCGCAGGGTCGAACACTGAAGCTTTCTTT.

V gene TRBV2 combines with J gene TRBJ1-6; TRBD1 might be the D (6 bases). CDR1 and CDR2 (germline): SNHLY, FYNNEI. V was pared by 1 base and J by 9 bases, with 16 bases between. The CDR3 covers 16 residues. The DNA for the CDR3 is TGTGCCAGCAGTGAAGTCTCAGGGACACGGGGTTCACCCCTCCACTTT. Its protein is CASSEVSGTRGSPLHF. The whole variable domain, filled in from reference TRBV2 and TRBJ1-6, reads EPEVTQTPSHQVTQMGQEVILRCVPISNHLYFYWYRQILGQKVEFLVSFYNNEISEKSEIFDDQFSVERPDGSNFTLKIRSTKLEDSAMYFCASSEVSGTRGSPLHFGNGTRLTVT.

V and J are TRBV19 and TRBJ1-2; 7 bases agree with TRBD1. Losses at the gene ends were 5 bases for V and 8 bases for J; bases not matched to a gene: 14. Germline CDR1 reads LNHDA; CDR2 reads SQIVND (reference sequence). The CDR3 extends over 15 amino acids. CDR3 residues: CASSPPGGTVPGYTF. The CDR3 DNA is TGTGCCAGTAGTCCGCCCGGAGGGACAGTGCCCGGCTACACCTTC.

This clone was observed once. The chain combines TRBV7-4 with TRBJ2-7; TRBD1 aligns across 7 bases. V lost 1 base to trimming and J lost 0 bases; unmatched junction nucleotides: 9. CDR3 length equals 17 residues. In germline, CDR1 is SGHVT, CDR2 SQSDAQ. This CDR3 reads CASSLVSGQILSYEQYF. As DNA, the CDR3 is TGTGCCAGCAGCTTAGTTTCGGGACAGATCCTCTCCTACGAGCAGTACTTC.

This clone was counted a single time. CDR3 bases: TGCGCCAGCAGCCAAAGGAGAGCTCGGGAGGATGAGCAGTTCTTC. Translated: CASSQRRAREDEQFF. V is TRBV4-1 and J is TRBJ2-1; TRBD2 agrees at 7 bases. The CDR3 loop spans 15 amino acids. Germline CDR1 and CDR2: MGHRA and YSYEKL. With V trimmed by 2 bases and J by 8 bases, 9 bases remained unmatched.